This TCR beta chain derives from a study of shared clonotypes between healthy human individuals. CDR3 length: 13 amino acids. Between the trimmed V and J ends, which lost 4 bases and 1 base, there was a span of 7 bases. Germline assignment: CDR1 SGHDN and CDR2 FVKESK. Only in-frame clones appear in the TCRdb table, and some are missing; sequencing was by immunoSEQ multiplex PCR. The sample consists of 1,500,000 or so clones, roughly 95% of them appearing once. The clonotype originates from a man younger than 40 in good health. This chain connects TRBV14 to TRBJ1-1, with D possibly being TRBD1 (5 bases). Sequences were obtained from naive CD4+ T cells sorted from blood. Described subset: CD45RA+ positively selected. The DNA for the CDR3 is TGTGCCAGCAGCCGGGGGACGAACACTGAAGCTTTCTTT. Its translation is CASSRGTNTEAFF.